The 29 T cell receptor beta chains in this list originate from one sample, sequenced in a study of siplizumab effects on memory and regulatory T cells. The repertoire was sequenced with immunoSEQ multiplex PCR; TCRdb's copy has only in-frame clones and lacks some. This table holds more than 90,000 clones, around 94% found once. Sequenced material: non-Treg CD4+ T cells sorted from blood. These receptors all stem from a human donor in good health.

The V gene is TRBV5-1, the J gene TRBJ2-2, with D unresolved. V lost 2 bases and J lost 4, with 6 bases in between. There are 13 residues in the CDR3. CDR1 and CDR2 from the germline V gene are SGHRS and YFSETQ. The CDR3 loop reads CASSLSFTGELFF. The CDR3 region has the DNA TGCGCCAGCAGCTTATCTTTCACCGGGGAGCTGTTTTTT.

This chain links TRBV4-1 with TRBJ2-7, with 14 positions matching TRBD2. V shed 4 bases, J shed 4 bases, and the junction held 6 bases outside the gene matches. The CDR3 is made up of 16 amino acids. CDR1 MGHRA and CDR2 YSYEKL come from the germline V gene. CDR3 nucleotide sequence: TGCGCCAGCAGCCTTTCGACTAGCGGGAGGGTATACGAGCAGTACTTC. Translating gives CASSLSTSGRVYEQYF.

This clone was detected only a few times. The gene calls are TRBV7-3 and TRBJ1-5, with a weak D call TRBD1 (5 bases). V dropped 5 bases and J dropped 3 bases, with 14 bases sitting between them. Germline CDR1 SGHTA, CDR2 FQGTGA. This CDR3 spans 15 amino acids. DNA of the CDR3: TGTGCCAGCAGCCGGGACGGGCAGCTCAATCAGCCCCAGCATTTT. Residues: CASSRDGQLNQPQHF.

The rearrangement links TRBV14 to TRBJ2-1; no firm D call. The CDR3 is 15 amino acids. Trimming pared 4 bases from V and 2 bases from J, leaving 12 bases between. CDR1 is SGHDN, CDR2 FVKESK, per germline. The CDR3 DNA follows: TGTGCCAGCAGCCCCCGGCAGAGGACCTACAATGAGCAGTTCTTC. It translates to CASSPRQRTYNEQFF.

This clone was seen more than once but under ten times. The genes are TRBV5-6 and TRBJ1-2, with TRBD1 matching 8 bases. V trimming: 4 bases; J trimming: 2 bases; junction bases outside the gene matches: 7. Germline loops: CDR1 SGHDT, CDR2 YYEEEE. The CDR3 loop spans 15 amino acids. This chain's CDR3 is CASSARDRSNYGYTF. The CDR3 nucleotides read TGTGCCAGCAGCGCCCGGGACAGGTCCAACTATGGCTACACCTTC.

The J gene is TRBJ1-3, the V gene TRBV7-2; a possible D gene is TRBD1 (5 bases). The CDR3 contains 14 residues. V was trimmed by 3 bases and J by 5 bases, leaving 11 bases between them. CDR1 is SGHTA and CDR2 is FQGNSA in the germline V gene. In nucleotides, the CDR3 is TGTGCCAGCAGCTTGCGGGGCAGAAGAAACACCATATATTTT. This sequence encodes CASSLRGRRNTIYF.

The chain couples TRBV4-1 to TRBJ2-5, with 7 bases lining up with TRBD2. Trimming removed 0 bases from V and 2 bases from J; junction bases left unmatched: 9. Germline V gene sequence: CDR1 MGHRA, CDR2 YSYEKL. This CDR3 has 17 residues. CDR3 DNA sequence: TGCGCCAGCAGCCAAGATAGCTGGCTAGCGGCTCAAGAGACCCAGTACTTC. It translates to CASSQDSWLAAQETQYF.

The chain recombines TRBV7-2 with TRBJ2-5, with 12 bases lining up with TRBD2. The CDR3 loop spans 16 amino acids. CDR1 is SGHTA and CDR2 is FQGNSA in the germline V gene. V was pared by 2 bases and J by 2 bases, with 3 bases of the junction left unmatched. The CDR3 bases are TGTGCCAGCAGCTTAATACTAGCGGGGGGACAAGAGACCCAGTACTTC. Its translation: CASSLILAGGQETQYF.

This chain uses TRBV27 with TRBJ1-6; D remains unclear. Deletions cut 3 bases from V and 9 bases from J, with 12 bases between. The CDR3 covers 14 residues. CDR1 and CDR2 (germline): MNHEY, SMNVEV (reference sequence). The CDR3 is CASSFNTFGSPLHF. CDR3 coding DNA: TGTGCCAGCAGTTTTAACACTTTTGGTTCACCCCTCCACTTT.

The genes are TRBV5-4 and TRBJ2-7; D tentatively fits TRBD1 or TRBD2 (5 bases each). Trimming stripped 4 bases from V and 5 bases from J, with 16 bases between. The CDR3 covers 14 residues. The germline gives CDR1 SGHNT, CDR2 YYREEE (reference sequence). The CDR3 region is CASSNPGRTHEQYF. CDR3 nucleotide sequence: TGTGCCAGCAGCAATCCGGGACGGACCCACGAGCAGTACTTC.

The chain carries TRBV28 and TRBJ1-1, with 10 positions matching TRBD1. J gave up 10 bases and V 7 bases, and 12 bases lay outside the gene matches. Germline assignment: CDR1 MDHEN and CDR2 SYDVKM. The CDR3 contains 14 residues. CDR3 bases: TGTGCCAGCACCCTGACAGATCGGGACAGGGGAGCTTTCTTT. Encoded protein: CASTLTDRDRGAFF.

This clone was counted once. The gene calls are TRBV4-2 and TRBJ2-7; 9 nucleotides line up with TRBD2. CDR3 size: 15 residues. Germline CDR1 LGHNA, CDR2 YNFKEQ. With 5 bases clipped from V and 2 bases from J, the junction kept 7 bases outside the gene matches. CDR3 in amino acids: CASSLAASGAYEQYF. The DNA of the CDR3 is TGTGCCAGCAGCTTGGCGGCTAGCGGGGCCTACGAGCAGTACTTC.

V gene TRBV4-2 combines with J gene TRBJ1-1; D not certain. Trimming cost V 8 bases and J 2 bases, with 12 bases left between them. Germline values: CDR1 LGHNA, CDR2 YNFKEQ. The CDR3 consists of 13 residues. This CDR3 reads CASSTTYNTEAFF. The CDR3 DNA sequence: TGTGCCAGCTCTACCACCTACAACACTGAAGCTTTCTTT.

A few counts support this clone. This rearrangement joins TRBV30 to TRBJ1-1, with a possible D match to TRBD1 (5 bases). V was shortened by 2 bases and J by 5 bases, with 18 bases between the two germline ends. CDR1 is GTSNPN and CDR2 is SVGIG in the germline V gene (reference sequence). The CDR3 contains 15 residues. The CDR3 reads CAWSPMGQGLTEAFF. CDR3 DNA: TGTGCCTGGAGTCCAATGGGGCAGGGATTAACTGAAGCTTTCTTT.

In this sample, this clone turned up once. J is TRBJ2-2 and V is TRBV4-2, with 8 bases matching TRBD2. The length of the CDR3 is 17 residues. The trim removed 1 base at V and 4 bases at J, leaving 8 bases unmatched. The germline CDR1 and CDR2 sequences are LGHNA and YNFKEQ. The CDR3 DNA sequence: TGTGCCAGCAGCCAAGTTACGGCGGGAGGATTCACCGGGGAGCTGTTTTTT. Protein: CASSQVTAGGFTGELFF.

The V gene is TRBV5-1, the J gene TRBJ2-1, with 8 positions matching TRBD2. V shed 1 base and J 8 bases; nucleotides not matched to a gene: 5. The CDR3 consists of 14 residues. CDR1 and CDR2 from the germline V gene are SGHRS and YFSETQ. The CDR3 reads CASSLSGSGYEQFF. In nucleotides, the CDR3 is TGCGCCAGCAGCTTGAGCGGGAGCGGCTATGAGCAGTTCTTC.

V is TRBV7-3 and J is TRBJ2-5; perhaps TRBD2 as D (7 bases). The CDR3 has 14 residues. Germline V CDR1 and CDR2: SGHTA, FQGTGA. V was clipped by 5 bases and J by 1 base, with 11 bases between them. The CDR3 spells CASSRGGAQETQYF. The CDR3 DNA reads TGTGCCAGCAGCCGAGGGGGGGCCCAAGAGACCCAGTACTTC. Full variable domain (outside the CDR3, taken from reference TRBV7-3 and TRBJ2-5): GAGVSQTPSNKVTEKGKYVELRCDPISGHTALYWYRQSLGQGPEFLIYFQGTGAADDSGLPNDRFFAVRPEGSVSTLKIQRTERGDSAVYLCASSRGGAQETQYFGPGTRLLVL.

The V gene is TRBV5-5, the J gene TRBJ2-4, with D perhaps given as TRBD1 or TRBD2 (5 bases each). Trimming took off 3 bases at V and 0 bases at J, with 10 bases between the two ends. Germline CDR1 SGHKS, CDR2 YYEKEE (reference sequence). The CDR3 runs to 15 residues. In DNA, the CDR3 is TGTGCCAGCAGCTCCAGGGAGTTAGCCAAAAACATTCAGTACTTC. Protein sequence: CASSSRELAKNIQYF.

The V gene is TRBV11-2, the J gene TRBJ1-1, with D perhaps matching TRBD1 (6 bases). The CDR3 contains 16 residues. V was shortened by 1 base and J by 1 base, with 13 bases between the two germline ends. The germline V gene has CDR1 SGHAT and CDR2 FQNNGV. This CDR3 reads CASSLVRDIWNTEAFF. CDR3 DNA sequence: TGTGCCAGCAGCTTAGTCCGGGACATCTGGAACACTGAAGCTTTCTTT. Full variable domain (missing parts from reference TRBV11-2 and TRBJ1-1): EAGVAQSPRYKIIEKRQSVAFWCNPISGHATLYWYQQILGQGPKLLIQFQNNGVVDDSQLPKDRFSAERLKGVDSTLKIQPAKLEDSAVYLCASSLVRDIWNTEAFFGQGTRLTVV.

This clone was picked up one time. The chain links TRBV9 to TRBJ1-1; D is perhaps TRBD1 (5 bases). Between the trimmed V and J ends, which lost 0 bases and 1 base, there was a span of 16 bases. The germline V gene encodes CDR1 SGDLS and CDR2 YYNGEE. This CDR3 contains 17 residues. CDR3 sequence reads: CASSVGGSRYSNTEAFF. The CDR3 nucleotides are TGTGCCAGCAGCGTAGGGGGCTCCCGATACTCGAACACTGAAGCTTTCTTT.

This chain links TRBV18 with TRBJ1-5; D is undetermined. V lost 2 bases and J lost 2, with 7 bases in between. This CDR3 is 14 amino acids long. CDR1 is KGHSH and CDR2 is LQKENI in the germline V gene. The CDR3 nucleotides are TGTGCCAGCTCACCAAGGAGAGGCAATCAGCCCCAGCATTTT. Translating gives CASSPRRGNQPQHF.

In its sample, this clone was seen a few times. V and J are TRBV5-1 and TRBJ2-2; 9 bases are a match to TRBD1. This CDR3 has 16 amino acids. The V and J ends lost 4 bases and 1 base, in that order; junction bases with no gene match: 5. CDR1 is SGHRS and CDR2 is YFSETQ in the germline V gene. CDR3 in DNA: TGCGCCAGCAGCCCGACGGGACAGGGGAACACCGGGGAGCTGTTTTTT. It is translated as CASSPTGQGNTGELFF.

The chain links TRBV7-2 to TRBJ2-7; unclear D gene. Germline V gene sequence: CDR1 SGHTA, CDR2 FQGNSA. V lost 0 bases to trimming and J lost 2 bases, with 17 bases between them. The CDR3 is 17 residues long. The CDR3 region has the DNA TGTGCCAGCAGCTTAGCTCCCGCTAGGACGTTCCCCTACGAGCAGTACTTC. Translation gives CASSLAPARTFPYEQYF.

The chain recombines TRBV7-8 with TRBJ2-7, with D perhaps matching TRBD2 (6 bases). This CDR3 contains 16 residues. V was cut by 4 bases and J by 2 bases, with 18 bases left in between. Germline CDR1 and CDR2: SGHVS and FQNEAQ. The CDR3 coding sequence is TGTGCCAGCAGCTCCCGCGGCGGGGCCACCCCCTACGAGCAGTACTTC. As protein: CASSSRGGATPYEQYF. Drawing the rest from reference TRBV7-8 and TRBJ2-7, the complete variable domain is GAGVSQSPRYKVAKRGQDVALRCDPISGHVSLFWYQQALGQGPEFLTYFQNEAQLDKSGLPSDRFFAERPEGSVSTLKIQRTQQEDSAVYLCASSSRGGATPYEQYFGPGTRLTVT.

The chain joins TRBV10-3 to TRBJ2-5, with TRBD1 matching over 10 bases. Trimming cost V 4 bases and J 3 bases; bases outside gene matches: 5. This CDR3 contains 15 residues. CDR1 ENHRY and CDR2 SYGVKD come from the germline V gene. DNA of the CDR3: TGTGCCATCAGTGGTGCCGGGACAGGGGAAGAGACCCAGTACTTC. This encodes CAISGAGTGEETQYF.

The rearrangement links TRBV6-6 to TRBJ1-5, with D unresolved. Trimming took 4 bases from V and 5 from J, leaving 6 bases between them. Germline V lookup: CDR1 MNHNY, CDR2 SVGAGI (reference sequence). The CDR3 extends over 12 amino acids. CDR3 residues: CASSFSDQPQHF. CDR3 nucleotides: TGTGCCAGCAGTTTTTCGGATCAGCCCCAGCATTTT.

This chain connects TRBV9 to TRBJ2-2; 8 bases are shared with TRBD2. The J segment lost 3 bases and the V segment lost 4 bases, leaving 14 bases of the junction unmatched. Germline V gene data show CDR1 as SGDLS and CDR2 as YYNGEE. The CDR3 length is 18 residues. CDR3 coding DNA: TGTGCCAGCAGCCCCCGGACGACAGCGGGAGTTTACACCGGGGAGCTGTTTTTT. Translated: CASSPRTTAGVYTGELFF.

The V call is TRBV28, the J call TRBJ1-5; D gene uncertain. The germline CDR1 and CDR2 sequences are MDHEN and SYDVKM. Trimming removed 5 bases at V and 3 bases at J, with 20 bases between. This CDR3 spans 17 amino acids. Written as DNA, the CDR3 is TGTGCCAGCAGTCGGAGCAGAACAGTCCATCTCAATCAGCCCCAGCATTTT. Translating it yields CASSRSRTVHLNQPQHF.

The rearrangement uses TRBV5-5 and TRBJ2-1; 11 bases agree with TRBD2. This CDR3 spans 15 amino acids. V dropped 4 bases and J dropped 9; count of bases not matched to a gene: 9. Germline assignment: CDR1 SGHKS and CDR2 YYEKEE (reference sequence). The CDR3 nucleotides are TGTGCCAGCAGCCTTTATAGCGGGAGGGTCCTTGAGCAGTTCTTC. Amino acids: CASSLYSGRVLEQFF.